The rows below give T cell receptor beta chains drawn from one sample of a study of OX40 agonist ivuxolimab in advanced cancers. Some clones are missing from TCRdb's copy, which holds only in-frame ones; the method was immunoSEQ multiplex PCR. Of about 24,000 clones in the sample, less than 90% were seen once. Sequences were derived from CD4+ or CD8+ T cells sorted from blood, sampled in a trial of the OX40 agonist ivuxolimab. These receptors were taken from an adult with an advanced solid tumor such as melanoma, head and neck, liver or kidney cancer. CDR3s include the opening cysteine and the closing phenylalanine or tryptophan. D genes are given only for firm matches. The listing skips clone size in some rows; elsewhere it reads once, few, many or a size class.

TRBV4-3	-	TRBJ1-4	-	CASSLSGVLGEKLFF	TGCGCCAGCAGCCTCTCTGGGGTCCTAGGGGAAAAACTGTTTTTT
TRBV7-2	-	TRBJ1-5	-	CASSLIQGGMGPQHF	TGTGCCAGCAGCTTAATACAGGGCGGGATGGGACCCCAGCATTTT
TRBV5-1	-	TRBJ2-1	-	CASSATARPEQFF	TGCGCCAGCAGCGCCACAGCTAGACCTGAGCAGTTCTTC
TRBV5-1	-	TRBJ1-1	-	CASSLGGRGLATEAFF	TGCGCCAGCAGCTTGGGGGGAAGGGGGTTAGCCACTGAAGCTTTCTTT
TRBV14	-	TRBJ2-1	TRBD1	CASSQDGQGRVGKQFF	TGTGCCAGCAGCCAAGATGGACAGGGACGGGTGGGTAAGCAGTTCTTC
TRBV9	-	TRBJ2-1	TRBD2	CASSVLGGTSGNNEQFF	TGTGCCAGCAGCGTGCTGGGTGGGACTAGCGGGAACAATGAGCAGTTCTTC
TRBV4-1	-	TRBJ2-3	-	CASSQDLGDTQYF	TGCGCCAGCAGCCAAGATTTGGGAGATACGCAGTATTTT
TRBV30	-	TRBJ2-3	-	CARRASSTDTQYF	TGTGCTCGGAGGGCTTCTAGCACAGATACGCAGTATTTT
TRBV7-2	-	TRBJ1-4	-	CASKWDKANEKLFF	TGTGCCAGCAAATGGGACAAAGCTAATGAAAAACTGTTTTTT
TRBV5-6	-	TRBJ2-1	-	CASRYGDSSYNEQFF	TGTGCCAGCAGATACGGGGACTCCTCCTACAATGAGCAGTTCTTC
TRBV5-8	-	TRBJ2-1	TRBD1	CASSSGQGYNEQFF	TGTGCCAGCAGTTCTGGACAGGGATACAATGAGCAGTTCTTC
TRBV2	few	TRBJ1-4	-	CASNTRGGNNEKLFF	TGTGCCAGCAACACGAGGGGGGGGAATAATGAAAAACTGTTTTTT
TRBV16	-	TRBJ2-3	-	CASSQYAGTDTQYF	TGTGCCAGCAGCCAATACGCGGGCACAGATACGCAGTATTTT
TRBV6-1	-	TRBJ1-1	-	CASSLTRTYTEAFF	TGTGCCAGCAGCCTTACACGGACCTACACTGAAGCTTTCTTT
TRBV4-1	-	TRBJ2-3	TRBD2	CASGLVHADTQYF	TGCGCCAGTGGACTAGTTCACGCAGATACGCAGTATTTT
TRBV27	-	TRBJ2-3	-	CASSKPGTTSTDTQYF	TGTGCCAGCAGCAAACCCGGGACAACTAGCACAGATACGCAGTATTTT